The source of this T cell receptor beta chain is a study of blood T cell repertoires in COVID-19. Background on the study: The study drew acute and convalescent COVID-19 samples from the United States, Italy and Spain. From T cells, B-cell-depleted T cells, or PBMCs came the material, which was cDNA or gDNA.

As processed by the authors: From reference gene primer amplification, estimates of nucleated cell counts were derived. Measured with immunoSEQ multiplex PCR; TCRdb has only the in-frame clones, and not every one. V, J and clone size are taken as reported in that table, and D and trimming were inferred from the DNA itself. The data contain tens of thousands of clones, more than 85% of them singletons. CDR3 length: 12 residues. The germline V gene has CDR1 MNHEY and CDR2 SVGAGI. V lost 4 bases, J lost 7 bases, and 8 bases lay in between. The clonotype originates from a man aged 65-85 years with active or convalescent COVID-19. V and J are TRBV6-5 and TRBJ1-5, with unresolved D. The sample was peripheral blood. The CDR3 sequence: CASSSPLQPQHF. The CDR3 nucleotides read TGTGCCAGCAGTTCCCCCCTGCAGCCCCAGCATTTT.